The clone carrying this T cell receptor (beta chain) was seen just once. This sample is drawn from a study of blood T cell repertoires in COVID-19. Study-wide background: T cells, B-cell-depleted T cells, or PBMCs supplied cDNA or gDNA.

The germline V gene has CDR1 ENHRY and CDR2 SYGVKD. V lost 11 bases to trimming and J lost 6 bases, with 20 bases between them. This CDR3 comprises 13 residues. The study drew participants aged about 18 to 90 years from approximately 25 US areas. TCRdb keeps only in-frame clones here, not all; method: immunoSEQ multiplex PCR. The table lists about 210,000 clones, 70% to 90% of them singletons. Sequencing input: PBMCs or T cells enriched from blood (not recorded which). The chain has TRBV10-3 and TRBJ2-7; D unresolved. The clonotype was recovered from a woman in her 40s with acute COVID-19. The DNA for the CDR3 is TGTGCCGGAGCCCACGGCCTCCTGGGCGAGCAGTACTTC. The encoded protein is CAGAHGLLGEQYF.